The 9 T cell receptor beta chains below come from one sample, sequenced in a study of metastatic and nonmetastatic thyroid tumors. Using MiXCR, TCRdb reanalyzed the PCR reads. The table shows 4,500 to 5,500 clones, with 20% to 25% occurring only once. Each patient went into thyroid surgery without having received any treatment. The sequenced material came from tumor tissue. Receptors were obtained from a male donor with papillary thyroid cancer or a benign thyroid nodule (not recorded which). Some clones in this sample may be carry-over from other donors' samples.

Concerning this clone itself: Just one base apart from a much larger clone, this may be a read error. The chain carries TRBV20-1 and TRBJ2-7; D is uncertain. CDR1 DFQATT and CDR2 SNEGSKA come from the germline V gene (reference sequence). V shed 4 bases and J shed 4 bases, with 11 bases lying between them. The CDR3 consists of 12 residues. The CDR3 coding sequence is TGCAGTGCTACACGCGTGCCTTACGAGCAGTACTTC. This encodes CSATRVPYEQYF.

This clone was observed a few times. One end of the junction varies from germline; a read error may be responsible. The chain joins TRBV27 to TRBJ1-5; 9 bases are a match to TRBD1. Germline V gene lookup returns CDR1 MNHEY and CDR2 SMNVEV (reference sequence). This CDR3 comprises 16 residues. For the CDR3, the DNA is TGTGCCAGCAGGTCTCTGGACAGGGGAGGGAATCATCCCCAGCATTTT. Its translation: CASRSLDRGGNHPQHF.

As to this clone: This sequence may be a read error, since a much larger clone differs from it by one base. This chain links TRBV3-1 with TRBJ2-1, with TRBD2 as a possible D gene (5 bases). CDR1 is LGHDT and CDR2 is YNNKEL in the germline V gene (reference sequence). The CDR3 totals 12 residues. CDR3 in amino acids: CASIQRAGEQFF. The CDR3 DNA follows: TGTGCCAGCATCCAACGCGCGGGTGAGCAGTTCTTC.

The rearrangement links TRBV19 to TRBJ2-7, with TRBD2 identical over 7 bases. The trim removed 5 bases at V and 3 bases at J, leaving 13 bases unmatched. This CDR3 has 16 residues. From germline, CDR1 is LNHDA and CDR2 SQIVND (reference sequence). CDR3 coding DNA: TGTGCCAGTAGTCAAGCCATGGGGACTATCCTCTACGAGCAGTACTTC. Protein product: CASSQAMGTILYEQYF.

Note on this clone: Possible read error: a much larger clone is one base away. Other DNA sequences in the same sample also yield this CDR3. DNA for the CDR3: TGTGCCAGCAGCTCTGGGGGCAGGGGGGAGACCCAGTACTTC. It specifies CASSSGGRGETQYF. The chain is built from TRBV7-3 and TRBJ2-5, with 7 bases that match TRBD1. The trim removed 4 bases at V and 5 bases at J, leaving 7 bases unmatched. The CDR3 sequence is 14 residues long. CDR1 is SGHTA, CDR2 FQGTGA, per germline.

The table lists this clone with many counts. This chain joins TRBV11-3 and TRBJ1-3; tentative D call: TRBD1 (5 bases). The CDR3 covers 13 residues. V was pared by 4 bases and J by 6 bases, with 10 bases between. Germline loops: CDR1 SGHNT, CDR2 YENEEA. The CDR3 protein is CASSSWGVNTIYF. The CDR3 DNA follows: TGTGCCAGCAGCTCCTGGGGGGTAAACACCATATATTTT.

This clone was seen more than once but under ten times. The chain combines TRBV2 with TRBJ1-4, with TRBD1 matching over 9 bases. CDR1 SNHLY and CDR2 FYNNEI come from the germline V gene. The CDR3 loop spans 13 amino acids. V lost 10 bases, J lost 3 bases, and 3 bases stayed unmatched. CDR3 amino acids: CANRGHPNEKLFF. CDR3 nucleotide sequence: TGTGCCAACAGGGGGCATCCTAATGAAAAACTGTTTTTT.

This clone has a count of ten or more. This chain uses TRBV24-1 with TRBJ2-1; 13 bases agree with TRBD2. Losses at the gene ends were 4 bases for V and 7 bases for J; bases not matched to a gene: 9. The germline CDR1 and CDR2 sequences are KGHDR and SFDVKD. The CDR3 has 17 amino acids. CDR3 in amino acids: CATSESGLAGYRNEQFF. In nucleotides, the CDR3 is TGTGCCACCAGTGAGTCGGGACTAGCGGGATATAGGAATGAGCAGTTCTTC.

The chain uses TRBV10-2 and TRBJ2-7; 11 bases are a match to TRBD2. The V gene end was trimmed by 4 bases and the J gene end by 4 bases; junction bases not matched to a gene: 3. The V gene's germline CDR1 is WSHSY and CDR2 SAAADI. This CDR3 contains 14 residues. For the CDR3, the DNA is TGCGCCAGCAGTGTTCTAGCGGGAGGATACGAGCAGTACTTC. Amino acids: CASSVLAGGYEQYF.